One sample yielded the 25 T cell receptor beta chains listed below, sequenced in a study of blood T cells in healthy people across ages. A second PCR, run for about 7 to 11 cycles, used a sample-barcoded 5' primer plus a J-beta primer mix. TCRdb re-called the 5' RACE reads with MiXCR, one entry per CDR3 protein. The sample contains roughly 860,000 distinct CDR3 sequences, roughly 60% of which appear only once. Sequencing was done on a sample of blood. The receptors originated from a man aged 30 to 39 in good health.

This clonotype has just a few counts. V and J are TRBV11-2 and TRBJ2-1; no firm D call. The V gene lost 0 bases and the J gene lost 0 bases, with 6 bases spanning the gap. Looked up from germline, CDR1 is SGHAT and CDR2 is FQNNGV. This CDR3 has 15 amino acids. CDR3 sequence (DNA): TGTGCCAGCAGCTTAGACAGGAACTCCTACAATGAGCAGTTCTTC. Amino acids: CASSLDRNSYNEQFF.

As concerns this clonotype: A read error may explain this, as a much larger clone is one base away. The genes are TRBV7-3 and TRBJ2-4; the D gene could be TRBD1 or TRBD2 (5 bases each). Deletions cut 3 bases from V and 13 bases from J, with 22 bases between. This CDR3 is 15 amino acids long. The V gene's germline CDR1 is SGHTA and CDR2 FQGTGA. DNA for the CDR3: TGTGCCAGCAGCTTCCGGGGCCCCCCTCAAGAGAACCAGTACTTC. Translating it yields CASSFRGPPQENQYF.

In this sample, this clonotype turned up once. The J gene is TRBJ2-1, the V gene TRBV2; D is possibly TRBD1 or TRBD2 (5 bases each). CDR3 length: 15 amino acids. In germline, CDR1 is SNHLY, CDR2 FYNNEI. The V end was cut by 2 bases, the J end by 6 bases, with 14 bases between. CDR3 sequence: CASSELRGLGNEQFF. CDR3 nucleotides: TGTGCCAGCAGTGAACTGAGGGGCCTTGGCAATGAGCAGTTCTTC.

The chain is built from TRBV2 and TRBJ2-4, with D tentatively TRBD2 (5 bases). The DNA end is a closer match to TRBJ2-7, so the J assignment may be wrong. This CDR3 has 14 residues. Germline V lookup: CDR1 SNHLY, CDR2 FYNNEI. CDR3 in DNA: TGTGCCAGCACCCTCGGGGTAGTATTGGACGAGCAGTACTTC. Translation: CASTLGVVLDEQYF.

The table lists this clonotype with many counts. The junction departs from germline at one end; a sequencing error may be responsible. This chain links TRBV4-3 with TRBJ2-7; D is ambiguous. In germline, CDR1 is LGHNA, CDR2 YSLEER. This CDR3 has 13 amino acids. The CDR3 coding sequence is TGCGCCAGCAGTCAAGGATTCTCCTACGAGCAGTACTTC. As protein: CASSQGFSYEQYF.

The rearrangement uses TRBV15 and TRBJ2-7, with a weak D call TRBD2 (6 bases). Germline lookup yields CDR1 LNHNV and CDR2 YYDKDF (reference sequence). CDR3 length: 14 amino acids. V gave up 1 base and J gave up 6 bases, with 13 bases separating them. Written as DNA, the CDR3 is TGTGCCACCAGCAGAGTGGTGGGAGGAGGCGAGCAGTACTTC. This encodes CATSRVVGGGEQYF. The variable domain in full, with the rest retrieved from reference TRBV15 and TRBJ2-7, is DAMVIQNPRYQVTQFGKPVTLSCSQTLNHNVMYWYQQKSSQAPKLLFHYYDKDFNNEADTPDNFQSRRPNTSFCFLDIRSPGLGDTAMYLCATSRVVGGGEQYFGPGTRLTVT.

V usage is TRBV6-5 and J usage is TRBJ1-4; tentatively, D is TRBD1 (6 bases). This CDR3 has 15 residues. The germline V and J ends were trimmed by 0 bases and 7 bases, with 12 bases remaining between them. From germline, CDR1 is MNHEY and CDR2 SVGAGI. The CDR3, as DNA: TGTGCCAGCAGTTACTCGCGCGGGGGCCCTGAAAAACTGTTTTTT. This translates into CASSYSRGGPEKLFF.

The chain combines TRBV9 with TRBJ2-5; 12 nucleotides match TRBD2. Near its end, the DNA agrees better with TRBJ2-7, so the J call may be wrong. From germline, CDR1 is SGDLS and CDR2 YYNGEE. There are 15 residues in the CDR3. DNA of the CDR3: TGTGCCAGCAGCGTAGCTAGCGGGGGGGACTACGAGCAGTACTTC. It is translated as CASSVASGGDYEQYF.

The genes are TRBV20-1 and TRBJ2-4; D ambiguous. The DNA end is a closer match to TRBJ2-7, so the J assignment may be wrong. The CDR3 extends over 14 amino acids. Germline V gene sequence: CDR1 DFQATT, CDR2 SNEGSKA (reference sequence). The CDR3 is CSARERHPPYEQYF. The CDR3, as DNA: TGCAGTGCTAGGGAAAGACATCCACCCTACGAGCAGTACTTC.

The genes are TRBV30 and TRBJ2-3; no clear D. Germline V gene data show CDR1 as GTSNPN and CDR2 as SVGIG (reference sequence). V lost 0 bases and J 6 bases, leaving 13 bases between the germline ends. The CDR3 consists of 14 residues. CDR3 DNA sequence: TGTGCCTGGAGTGTAGGGCTCGATTTCGATACGCAGTATTTT. It encodes CAWSVGLDFDTQYF.

Note on this clonotype: Its ends do not fully match the called genes, so a read error is possible. V usage is TRBV14 and J usage is TRBJ2-1; TRBD1 agrees at 8 bases. CDR3 size: 13 residues. The germline CDR1 and CDR2 sequences are SGHDN and FVKESK. For the CDR3, the DNA is TGTGCCAGCACCCAAGGACAGGGCAATGAGCAGTTCTTC. It specifies CASTQGQGNEQFF.

This clonotype was detected a few times. The V gene is TRBV2, the J gene TRBJ1-2, with 7 positions matching TRBD1. Trimming removed 4 bases from V and 7 bases from J; junction bases left unmatched: 6. CDR1 and CDR2 from the germline V gene are SNHLY and FYNNEI. This CDR3 is 13 amino acids long. The CDR3 loop is CASSVSGGGGYTF. The CDR3 region has the DNA TGTGCCAGCAGTGTATCAGGGGGTGGTGGCTACACCTTC. Variable domain in full (rest from reference TRBV2 and TRBJ1-2): EPEVTQTPSHQVTQMGQEVILRCVPISNHLYFYWYRQILGQKVEFLVSFYNNEISEKSEIFDDQFSVERPDGSNFTLKIRSTKLEDSAMYFCASSVSGGGGYTFGSGTRLTVV.

The rearrangement links TRBV12-3 or TRBV12-4 to TRBJ2-3; 7 positions match TRBD2. The CDR3 sequence is 14 residues long. The junction had 9 bases not matched to a gene; V was cut back by 5 bases and J by 7 bases. The CDR3 loop reads CASSPPTSRYTQYF. DNA for the CDR3: TGTGCCAGCAGTCCGCCGACTAGCAGGTATACGCAGTATTTT.

V usage is TRBV6-2 or TRBV6-3 and J usage is TRBJ2-5; D tentatively fits TRBD1 or TRBD2 (7 bases each). V was cut by 6 bases and J by 3 bases, with 17 bases left in between. The CDR3 loop spans 15 amino acids. The germline CDR1 and CDR2 sequences are MNHEY and SVGEGT. In DNA, the CDR3 is TGTGCCAGCAGCATCCCACAGGGGAGGGAAGAGACCCAGTACTTC. Protein: CASSIPQGREETQYF.

The sample holds one count of this clonotype. The rearrangement uses TRBV7-2 and TRBJ2-1, with 7 positions matching TRBD1. Germline CDR1 and CDR2: SGHTA and FQGNSA. V lost 4 bases and J lost 0; bases outside the gene matches: 9. CDR3 size: 17 residues. The CDR3 spells CASSSSPRGYSYNEQFF. Here the CDR3 DNA reads TGTGCCAGCAGCTCATCCCCCAGGGGGTACTCCTACAATGAGCAGTTCTTC.

This clonotype was seen a handful of times. The CDR3 DNA reads TGTGCCAGCAGCCAAGAACACTTGAGCTCCTACAATGAGCAGTTCTTC. Translating it yields CASSQEHLSSYNEQFF. The chain recombines TRBV4-2 with TRBJ2-1; D is uncertain. V lost 0 bases to trimming and J lost 0 bases, with 9 bases between them. CDR1 and CDR2 from the germline V gene are LGHNA and YNFKEQ. CDR3 length equals 16 residues.

The V and J genes are TRBV18 and TRBJ2-7; D unclear. The better agreement between TRBJ2-5 and the DNA end casts doubt on the J call. This CDR3 comprises 14 residues. Germline V gene data show CDR1 as KGHSH and CDR2 as LQKENI. CDR3 DNA sequence: TGTGCCAGCTCACCGAACGAGTCAGTGGAGACCCAGTACTTC. It codes for CASSPNESVETQYF.

V and J are TRBV6-2 or TRBV6-3 and TRBJ2-3; 16 bases are shared with TRBD2. V lost 8 bases and J lost 0; bases outside the gene matches: 11. Germline CDR1 is MNHEY and CDR2 is SVGEGT. The CDR3 is made up of 19 amino acids. In DNA form, the CDR3 reads TGTGCCAGCTTCTCCCCGGGACTAGCGGGGGGGGCCAGCACAGATACGCAGTATTTT. This sequence encodes CASFSPGLAGGASTDTQYF.

V is TRBV7-9 and J is TRBJ2-3; tentatively, D is TRBD1 (6 bases). V was shortened by 1 base and J by 2 bases, with 10 bases between the two germline ends. The CDR3 length is 15 residues. Germline CDR1 reads SEHNR; CDR2 reads FQNEAQ (reference sequence). CDR3 sequence (DNA): TGTGCCAGCAGCTTAGGACAGGCTGCCACAGATACGCAGTATTTT. Protein product: CASSLGQAATDTQYF.

In its sample, this clonotype was seen a few times. V and J are TRBV28 and TRBJ2-7, with TRBD1 identical over 7 bases. The CDR3 is 15 residues long. Germline V lookup: CDR1 MDHEN, CDR2 SYDVKM. With 5 bases clipped from V and 0 bases from J, the junction kept 7 bases outside the gene matches. The CDR3: CASSAPGQNSYEQYF. The CDR3 nucleotides read TGTGCCAGCAGTGCTCCGGGACAGAACTCCTACGAGCAGTACTTC.

The chain couples TRBV4-3 to TRBJ1-6; D unresolved. Germline V gene data show CDR1 as LGHNA and CDR2 as YSLEER. V was cut by 2 bases and J by 6 bases, with 11 bases left in between. CDR3 length: 15 amino acids. CDR3 DNA: TGCGCCAGCAGCCAACGGACCAAGGGTAATTCACCCCTCCACTTT. This codes for CASSQRTKGNSPLHF.

The chain has TRBV9 and TRBJ2-1, with 13 bases matching TRBD2. Germline assignment: CDR1 SGDLS and CDR2 YYNGEE. This CDR3 region has 14 residues. The junction had 8 bases not matched to a gene; V was cut back by 4 bases and J by 13 bases. The CDR3 nucleotides are TGTGCCAGCAGCCCCGGGACTAGCGGGGAGACCCAGTTCTTC. It codes for CASSPGTSGETQFF. Full variable domain (outside the CDR3, taken from reference TRBV9 and TRBJ2-1): DSGVTQTPKHLITATGQRVTLRCSPRSGDLSVYWYQQSLDQGLQFLIQYYNGEERAKGNILERFSAQQFPDLHSELNLSSLELGDSALYFCASSPGTSGETQFFGPGTRLTVL.

With respect to this clonotype: Relative to the germline gene, one junction end is altered; a read error may explain this. This chain uses TRBV7-2 with TRBJ2-2, with 7 bases identical to TRBD2. The CDR3 is 15 amino acids. Germline V gene sequence: CDR1 SGHTA, CDR2 FQGNSA. The CDR3 region is CASSLGGVNTEELFF. The CDR3 coding sequence is TGTGCCAGCAGCCTGGGGGGGGTGAACACCGAGGAGCTGTTTTTT.

CDR3 nucleotides: TGTGCCAGCAGCGTAGAGGGACTAGCGACAGATACGCAGTATTTT. Its protein product is CASSVEGLATDTQYF. The chain is built from TRBV9 and TRBJ2-3; 10 nucleotides agree with TRBD2. After removal of 0 bases from V and 3 bases from J, the junction contained 1 base not matched to a gene. Germline CDR1 is SGDLS and CDR2 is YYNGEE. CDR3 length: 15 residues.

This chain uses TRBV6-4 with TRBJ2-7, with D unresolved. The J call may be mistaken, given a closer DNA end match to TRBJ2-5. CDR3 length equals 12 residues. Germline values: CDR1 MRHNA, CDR2 SNTAGT. This chain's CDR3 is CALTRARETQYF. CDR3 sequence (DNA): TGTGCCCTCACAAGAGCTCGGGAGACCCAGTACTTC.